The entry below gives a single TCR beta chain sequence along with its context. The V and J ends lost 7 bases and 6 bases, in that order; junction bases with no gene match: 4. The CDR3 extends over 12 amino acids. Germline V gene lookup returns CDR1 SQVTM and CDR2 ANQGSEA. MiXCR, run by TCRdb on the RACE reads, gives a single entry per CDR3 protein. The table records under 95,000 distinct CDR3 sequences, approximately 10% of them present only once. Regarding time point: healthy volunteer bleed at 2 weeks. The study extracted total RNA from unfractionated whole blood. This record belongs to a study of human T cells and chemical hapten exposure.

Sequencing used whole blood. The chain is built from TRBV29-1 and TRBJ2-1, with TRBD1 matching over 9 bases. The receptor's source is a female donor in good health. Some clones in this sample may be carry-over from other donors' samples. The CDR3 DNA sequence: TGCAGCGGACGGGACAGGGCCAATGAGCAGTTCTTC. Residues: CSGRDRANEQFF.